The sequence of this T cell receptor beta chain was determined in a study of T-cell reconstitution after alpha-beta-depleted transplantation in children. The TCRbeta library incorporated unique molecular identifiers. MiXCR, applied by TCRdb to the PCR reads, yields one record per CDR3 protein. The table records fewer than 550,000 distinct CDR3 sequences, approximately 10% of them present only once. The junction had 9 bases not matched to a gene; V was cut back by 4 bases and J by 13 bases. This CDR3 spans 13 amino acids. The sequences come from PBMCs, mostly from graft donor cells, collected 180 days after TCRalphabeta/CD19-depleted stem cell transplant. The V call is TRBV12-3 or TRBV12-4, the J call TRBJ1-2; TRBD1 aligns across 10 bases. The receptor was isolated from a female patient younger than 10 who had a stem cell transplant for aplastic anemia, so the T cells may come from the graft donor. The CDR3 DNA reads TGTGCCAGCAGTTCGGGACAGGGGTATCGCTTCACCTTC. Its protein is CASSSGQGYRFTF.